The rows below give T cell receptor beta chains drawn from one sample of a study of long-term antiretroviral therapy in people with HIV. Sequencing used immunoSEQ multiplex PCR; TCRdb keeps in-frame clones, though not all of them. The table records tens of thousands of clones, around 94% of them present only once. Sequencing used unsorted PBMCs, obtained 4.1 years after starting antiretroviral therapy. The receptors were sampled from a woman between 45 and 60 years old with HIV. Both conserved end residues are part of each CDR3. D genes are given only for firm matches. Size is omitted from some rows. Given values are once, few, many or a class for expanded clones.

CDR3: CASSLTSGGAVEQFF
DNA: TGCGCCAGCAGCCTCACTAGCGGGGGGGCGGTTGAGCAGTTCTTC
V: TRBV4-1
size: .
length: 15
J: TRBJ2-1
D: TRBD2

CDR3: CASSYLGGGGYGYTF
DNA: TGTGCCAGCAGTTACCTCGGGGGGGGCGGCTATGGCTACACCTTC
V: TRBV6-6
size: .
length: 15
J: TRBJ1-2
D: .

CDR3: CASSTDRGNYGYTF
DNA: TGTGCCAGCAGCACAGACAGGGGAAACTATGGCTACACCTTC
V: TRBV9
size: .
length: 14
J: TRBJ1-2
D: TRBD1

CDR3: CASSKTGQGAAGNTIYF
DNA: TGTGCCAGCAGTAAAACGGGACAGGGGGCGGCTGGAAACACCATATATTTT
V: TRBV2
size: .
length: 17
J: TRBJ1-3
D: TRBD1

CDR3: CASSSGLPIGELFF
DNA: TGTGCCAGCAGCTCGGGACTCCCGATCGGGGAGCTGTTTTTT
V: TRBV5-4
size: .
length: 14
J: TRBJ2-2
D: .

CDR3: CASPFNTEAFF
DNA: TGTGCCAGCCCCTTCAATACTGAAGCTTTCTTT
V: TRBV6-1
size: .
length: 11
J: TRBJ1-1
D: .

CDR3: CASSSDLNSPLHF
DNA: TGCGCCAGCAGCTCGGACCTTAATTCACCCCTCCACTTT
V: TRBV5-1
size: .
length: 13
J: TRBJ1-6
D: .

CDR3: CASSPYSTDPPGANVLTF
DNA: TGTGCCAGCTCACCCTACTCGACAGATCCCCCTGGGGCCAACGTCCTGACTTTC
V: TRBV18
size: .
length: 18
J: TRBJ2-6
D: .

CDR3: CASGPLGQLYGYTF
DNA: TGTGCTAGTGGTCCCCTGGGGCAGCTTTATGGCTACACCTTC
V: TRBV12-5
size: .
length: 14
J: TRBJ1-2
D: .

CDR3: CASSGSNYGYTF
DNA: TGTGCCAGCAGTGGCTCTAACTATGGCTACACCTTC
V: TRBV27
size: .
length: 12
J: TRBJ1-2
D: .

CDR3: CSVEGGRATVRETQYF
DNA: TGTAGCGTTGAAGGGGGACGGGCGACCGTGAGGGAGACCCAGTACTTC
V: TRBV29-1
size: .
length: 16
J: TRBJ2-5
D: .

CDR3: CASSSTGRNYGYTF
DNA: TGTGCCAGCAGTTCGACCGGCCGCAACTATGGCTACACCTTC
V: TRBV25-1
size: once
length: 14
J: TRBJ1-2
D: .

CDR3: CASSFDSGGAGNEQFF
DNA: TGTGCCAGCAGTTTTGACTCAGGGGGCGCCGGCAATGAGCAGTTCTTC
V: TRBV5-4
size: .
length: 16
J: TRBJ2-1
D: TRBD1

CDR3: CASSRGGSGNTIYF
DNA: TGTGCCAGCAGCCGAGGGGGCTCTGGAAACACCATATATTTT
V: TRBV7-8
size: .
length: 14
J: TRBJ1-3
D: .

CDR3: CASSLSTNYGYTF
DNA: TGTGCCAGCAGTTTATCCACAAACTATGGCTACACCTTC
V: TRBV27
size: .
length: 13
J: TRBJ1-2
D: .

CDR3: CASRFATDTGELFF
DNA: TGCGCCAGCAGATTTGCTACCGACACCGGGGAGCTGTTTTTT
V: TRBV10-1
size: .
length: 14
J: TRBJ2-2
D: .

CDR3: CASSKGDRPWDEQYF
DNA: TGTGCCAGCAGCAAAGGGGACAGGCCCTGGGACGAGCAGTACTTC
V: TRBV21-1
size: .
length: 15
J: TRBJ2-7
D: .